This passage covers 4 T cell receptor beta chains from one sample sequenced in a study of shared clonotypes between healthy human individuals. Clones were sequenced by immunoSEQ multiplex PCR, and TCRdb holds only the in-frame ones, with some missing. Of 2.5 million or so clones listed, approximately 94% are singletons. Specimen: naive CD4+ T cells sorted from blood. Described subset: CD45RA+ positively selected. The receptors come from a man younger than 30 in good health.

This chain uses TRBV18 with TRBJ2-1, with a possible D match to TRBD1 (6 bases). Per germline, CDR1 KGHSH and CDR2 LQKENI. This CDR3 spans 15 amino acids. The germline V and J ends were trimmed by 6 bases and 7 bases, with 19 bases remaining between them. The CDR3 coding sequence is TGTGCCAGCTCCCCCGGATCGGGCCAGGGGAATGAGCAGTTCTTC. Protein sequence: CASSPGSGQGNEQFF. Variable domain in full (rest from reference TRBV18 and TRBJ2-1): NAGVMQNPRHLVRRRGQEARLRCSPMKGHSHVYWYRQLPEEGLKFMVYLQKENIIDESGMPKERFSAEFPKEGPSILRIQQVVRGDSAAYFCASSPGSGQGNEQFFGPGTRLTVL.

V gene TRBV19 combines with J gene TRBJ2-2; 7 positions agree with TRBD1. CDR1 and CDR2 from the germline V gene are LNHDA and SQIVND (reference sequence). The CDR3 is made up of 18 amino acids. Unmatched junction bases numbered 19, after V lost 6 bases and J lost 6 bases. CDR3 bases: TGTGCCAGTAGGAAAGAAGACAGGGCCCTTTTCGTGGCCGGGGAGCTGTTTTTT. This sequence encodes CASRKEDRALFVAGELFF.

A word on this clone: The same CDR3 arises from other DNA sequences in this sample as well. The V gene is TRBV29-1, the J gene TRBJ2-1; D is ambiguous. Germline V gives CDR1 SQVTM, CDR2 ANQGSEA. Trimming took 3 bases from V and 3 from J, leaving 3 bases between them. This CDR3 contains 11 residues. The CDR3 sequence: CSVEYYNEQFF. The DNA for the CDR3 is TGCAGCGTTGAGTACTACAATGAGCAGTTCTTC.

The V gene is TRBV11-1, the J gene TRBJ2-7; D gene uncertain. Between the trimmed V and J ends, which lost 6 bases and 3 bases, there was a span of 15 bases. This CDR3 region has 14 residues. Germline V CDR1 and CDR2: SGHAT, FQDESV (reference sequence). The CDR3 region is CASRLRIQSYEQYF. In DNA, the CDR3 is TGTGCCAGCAGGCTAAGGATACAGAGCTACGAGCAGTACTTC.